The TCR beta chain under discussion was sequenced for a study of Graves' ophthalmopathy and Graves' hyperthyroidism. Amplification of TCR beta CDR3 regions used RNA transcripts. First-round RT-PCR relied on HTBI primers, and a second-round multiplex PCR came next. Via MiXCR, TCRdb re-called the multiplex PCR reads, giving one row per CDR3 protein. Among almost 750,000 distinct CDR3 sequences listed, around 40% were seen once. There are 15 residues in the CDR3. Germline V gene lookup returns CDR1 LNHDA and CDR2 SQIVND (reference sequence). The V end was cut by 8 bases, the J end by 5 bases, with 18 bases between. This clonotype was seen many times.

The sequenced sample was peripheral blood. This sequence was found in an adult man with Graves' ophthalmopathy. This rearrangement joins TRBV19 to TRBJ1-4, with D uncertain. This CDR3 reads CASRGDKPTNEKLFF. For the CDR3, the DNA is TGTGCCAGTCGTGGGGATAAGCCTACAAATGAAAAACTGTTTTTT. Full variable domain (missing parts from reference TRBV19 and TRBJ1-4): DGGITQSPKYLFRKEGQNVTLSCEQNLNHDAMYWYRQDPGQGLRLIYYSQIVNDFQKGDIAEGYSVSREKKESFPLTVTSAQKNPTAFYLCASRGDKPTNEKLFFGSGTQLSVL.